The sequence of this TCR beta chain was determined in a study of cytomegalovirus exposure and HLA in healthy donors (dated by TCRdb to the late 2010s). In the study overall: An earlier analysis of some 600 of the donors reported approximately 260 Gb of sequence data and 117 million unique TCR beta sequences obtained from about 179 million T cells. Along with the roughly 670-subject first cohort, a separate validation cohort of 120 different subjects was used. All discovery cohort repertoires had been generated on a single sequencing platform. Of the 300 to 450 genotyped donors, around 81% fell in the genetic ancestry cluster associated with self-reported Caucasian donors. In a later genetic analysis, genome-wide SNP genotypes for about three fifths of the roughly 670 donors were used, and that subset was treated as a discovery cohort. To study patterns of TCR occurrence, a later analysis re-analyzed previously published TCR beta repertoires from 666 donors and added high-resolution HLA genotyping. Rather than using new phenotypic data, the later analysis identified candidate immune exposures from TCR beta sequences and from how often those sequences occurred across donors. Among about 400 genotyped donors of the cohort, an average of around 240,000 unique TCR beta nucleotide sequences was sequenced per donor, of which approximately 19% were non-productive. HLA typing included class I and class II loci at four-digit resolution. An early release covering roughly 640 HLA-typed donors comprised 250 to 350 gigabases of sequencing data and tens of millions of unique TCR sequences. An earlier analysis of fewer than 750 of the donors used high-throughput TCR beta sequencing to judge whether each TCR beta V gene segment behaved as functional or pseudogenic. Because of strong linkage in the cohort, roughly five DR-DQ haplotypes were treated as single units for association and clustering. Donor age, sex, ethnicity and CMV serostatus were compiled together with the repertoire data. To predict cytomegalovirus infection status, the study brought together high-throughput TCR immunosequencing, statistical association of individual TCRs with disease status, and machine learning. Typing coverage differed by locus: A, B, C, DRB1 and DQB1 were typed in about 620-630 donors, DQA1 in 500 to 550, DPA1 in 606, and DPB1 in 450 to 480. The study was designed to test whether signatures of past pathogen exposure could be identified by cataloging public T cell receptors. Using immunosequencing, the study profiled T cell repertoires from about 620 subjects and related those repertoires to cytomegalovirus serostatus. Beyond this particular receptor, the publication reports: The sequencing pipeline was judged likely to have produced a cluster of highly shared sequence variants as a technical artifact. Because HLA typing was unavailable for some donors at each locus, only the typed subset was used in association tests. Because the 87-base-pair reads could not distinguish some IMGT-functional V segments, including TRBV6-2 and TRBV6-3, those segments were excluded. In this cohort, only TCR beta chains were sequenced, and detectable features were limited by the absence of alpha or paired-chain data. In a later analysis, HLA-associated TCR beta chains were found to be more clonally expanded and to have lower generation probabilities than equally common non-associated chains. According to a later analysis, parvovirus B19, influenza, CMV and Epstein-Barr virus appeared linked to several top co-occurrence clusters. An earlier analysis of 587 of the donors showed that most TCR beta V segments appeared in productive rearrangements either about 90% or about 30% of the time, which broadly matched IMGT annotations. A total of some 180 TCR beta chains were listed by the study as associated with cytomegalovirus. Correlated functional status among segregating V segments might be attributable to linkage disequilibrium, but an unknown experimental factor could not be ruled out. In a later analysis, TCR association rates were found to vary across HLA loci, with the most associated TCRs seen for DRB1 alleles and the fewest for HLA-C alleles. In vitro tests confirmed that a few of the cytomegalovirus-associated TCR beta chains recognize cytomegalovirus antigens. Sequencing depth was assumed to be roughly uniform across donors in the presence/absence analyses, though that assumption may not hold. The classifier was reported to diagnose cytomegalovirus status with high specificity and sensitivity in both the original cohort and the validation cohort. Specific HLA alleles were associated with 15,000 to 20,000 TCR beta sequences at a false discovery rate of 0.05 in a later analysis. The authors suggested that the approach could potentially be generalized to other disease states and immunological phenotypes. A further reported finding was that TCR beta sequences accurately predicted the HLA-A and HLA-B alleles for most subjects in the first cohort. Over 15 rarely observed V segments, including chromosome 9 orphons, were excluded from the earlier analysis of about 500 of the donors because counts were too low. Across donors, most TCR sequences were observed very rarely, whereas some public TCRs were present in many individuals. In a later analysis, most CMV-associated TCR beta chains were found to appear HLA-restricted, with HLA associations seemingly driven largely by CMV exposure. Strong co-occurrence of HLA alleles, especially DR and DQ, made assigning TCR associations to individual alleles difficult. According to a later genetic analysis, donors in an Asian-associated ancestry cluster had fewer N-insertions in productive TCRs than the approximately 650-donor mean. A later genetic analysis associated a missense DCLRE1C variant with V-gene and J-gene trimming of TCR beta chains, and an independent cohort replicated the association. For the cohort, immune exposure information was limited to CMV serostatus.

Preparation of the library involved the immunoSEQ multiplex PCR assay. For the multiplex PCR, a mixture combining 60 forward primers for TCR Vbeta segments and 13 reverse primers for TCR Jbeta segments was used. The CDR3 region of rearranged TCR beta genes was amplified from genomic DNA by a multiplex PCR assay. Amplified TCR beta libraries were sequenced as 87-base-pair reads on the Illumina HiSeq System. From the authors' description of their analysis: A later analysis counted tens of millions of unique TCR beta chains across the 500 to 850 repertoires, and 10 million to 12 million of these chains were shared by at least two donors. Raw reads were error-corrected and collapsed into unique sequences with a nearest-neighbor algorithm that merged closely related sequences to remove PCR and sequencing errors. Alignment of CDR3 sequences to IMGT reference sequences was used to assign V, D and J gene segments. For a sequence to be retained, at least a six-nucleotide match to both a V gene segment and a J gene segment was required. Rearrangements were classified as productive when the CDR3 lacked stop codons and remained in frame with V and J, and all other rearrangements were classified as non-productive. Following IMGT convention, CDR3 was defined as the stretch from the second conserved V-encoded cysteine to the conserved J-encoded phenylalanine. The earlier analysis of about 610 of the donors excluded sequences that lacked an unambiguous match to a single V gene segment. In an earlier analysis of some 590 of the donors, a V segment was called functional when productive rearrangements were above 56.7%, and segregating when the standard deviation between donors exceeded 5%. A statistical classification framework was built to diagnose cytomegalovirus status from the catalog of TCR beta chain sequences. In a later analysis, V and J genes were assigned by comparing TCR nucleotide sequences against IMGT/GENE-DB human TR gene sequences. The TCRdist pipeline was used in a later analysis to assign CDR3 sequences and most-parsimonious VDJ recombination scenarios. A later analysis defined each TCR beta chain by its CDR3 amino acid sequence plus V-gene family, and excluded reads lacking a unique V-gene family. In a later analysis, a few hundred highly shared, low-generation-probability nucleotide sequences were removed to address suspected cross-contamination and a sequencing artifact. In a later analysis, a clonal expansion index was calculated for each public chain from normalized within-repertoire ranks of inferred template counts. In a later analysis, generation probabilities were computed with a VDJ recombination model fitted to out-of-frame rearrangements, and the resulting probabilities were checked against IGoR. Hypergeometric tests were used in a later analysis to score TCR-TCR, TCR-HLA and TCR-CMV co-occurrence, with a repertoire-size bias correction applied to the TCR pairs. A later analysis estimated false discovery rates by permuting HLA or CMV assignments 20 times. In a later analysis, co-occurring TCRs were grouped with DBSCAN, and TCRdist sequence similarity was added when clustering was performed within HLA-allele-positive subsets. Repertoires with fewer than 30,000 or more than 120,000 public chains were left out of co-occurrence clustering, as were a few repertoires with anomalous nucleotide sharing. TCRdb limited this immuneACCESS table to in-frame rearrangements with V and J called. A share of clones is missing; checked studies link under half to unresolved V genes, and the rest is unexplained. From that table come the V and J calls and clone size; the DNA was used to work out D and trimming. The sample yields some 140,000 clones; around 81% were counted once. Around 5.2% of the sample comes from the top ten.

The cohort consisted of 600 to 750 healthy bone marrow donors. Cohort members were all nominally healthy when sampled, although unrecorded immune exposures were likely present. The donor tested CMV seropositive, placing the donor among the 289 seropositive members of the cohort. A peripheral blood sample was provided by each donor, and peripheral blood mononuclear cells were used for TCR beta sequencing. Genomic DNA was extracted from the blood cell samples with the Qiagen DNeasy Blood Extraction Kit. The germline V end is reduced by 8 bases and the J end by 8 bases; junction bases left unmatched: 24. Counted from cysteine to phenylalanine, this CDR3 has 18 amino acids. Only CDR3 DNA is held: 54 bases, read in frame from base 1. The germline V gene (reference sequence) gives CDR1 as LNHDA and CDR2 as SQIVND. A remark on this clone: Its antigen remains unidentified. Base quality data are lacking; no much larger clone is found one base away.

Sequences were obtained from PBMCs. The rearrangement combines TRBV19 with TRBJ2-5, with 9 junctional bases fitting TRBD2. The TCR comes from a woman in her thirties or forties in good health and CMV-seropositive. Read as DNA, the sequence is TGTGCCAGTGGGAGGGGGGCTAGCGGGGTTGGTGAGTGGAGAACCCAGTACTTC. Translated, this is CASGRGASGVGEWRTQYF.